Listed here are 14 T cell receptor beta chains from one sample, sequenced in a study of OX40 agonist ivuxolimab in advanced cancers. Method: immunoSEQ multiplex PCR; TCRdb's copy keeps in-frame clones and lacks some. The sample has about 62,000 clones, around 92% seen once. The sequenced sample was CD4+ or CD8+ T cells sorted from blood, obtained in a trial of the OX40 agonist ivuxolimab. The receptors originated from an adult with an advanced solid tumor such as melanoma, head and neck, liver or kidney cancer.

The V call is TRBV19, the J call TRBJ1-2, with a weak D call TRBD1 (5 bases). V was clipped by 7 bases and J by 6 bases, with 12 bases between them. CDR1 and CDR2 from the germline V gene are LNHDA and SQIVND (reference sequence). There are 12 residues in the CDR3. The CDR3 reads CASMDNTHGYTF. The CDR3 nucleotides read TGTGCCAGTATGGACAACACCCATGGCTACACCTTC.

This clone was recorded once. V gene TRBV11-2 combines with J gene TRBJ1-3; D perhaps matches TRBD1 (6 bases). The CDR3 length is 17 residues. Germline loops: CDR1 SGHAT, CDR2 FQNNGV. V dropped 3 bases and J dropped 0 bases, with 15 bases sitting between them. CDR3 bases: TGTGCCAGCAGCTTCCCCCAGACAGGCCTCTCTGGAAACACCATATATTTT. Translating it yields CASSFPQTGLSGNTIYF.

This chain joins TRBV7-2 and TRBJ2-5, with 12 nucleotides matching TRBD2. Germline CDR1 SGHTA, CDR2 FQGNSA. This CDR3 spans 17 amino acids. Trimming cost V 5 bases and J 4 bases; bases outside gene matches: 11. The CDR3 is CASSLILAGGLRETQYF. DNA of the CDR3: TGTGCCAGCAGCCTTATCCTAGCGGGAGGGCTGAGAGAGACCCAGTACTTC.

This clone has only one observation. CDR3 nucleotide sequence: TGTGCCAGCAGTACACGGGACACTACGAGCAATCAGCCCCAGCATTTT. Amino acids: CASSTRDTTSNQPQHF. This chain connects TRBV2 to TRBJ1-5, with a possible D match to TRBD1 (6 bases). The CDR3 totals 16 residues. Trimming left V 5 bases short and J 1 base short, with 15 bases between. Per germline, CDR1 SNHLY and CDR2 FYNNEI.

The chain has TRBV15 and TRBJ2-6; D gene ambiguous. The CDR3 length is 15 residues. V was cut by 4 bases and J by 0 bases, with 7 bases left in between. Germline V lookup: CDR1 LNHNV, CDR2 YYDKDF (reference sequence). The CDR3 DNA follows: TGTGCCACCAGCATGCCAAACTCTGGGGCCAACGTCCTGACTTTC. As protein: CATSMPNSGANVLTF.

V is TRBV5-6 and J is TRBJ2-7; 8 bases map to TRBD2. There are 13 residues in the CDR3. The V and J ends lost 4 bases and 4 bases, in that order; junction bases with no gene match: 4. From germline, CDR1 is SGHDT and CDR2 YYEEEE. The CDR3 reads CASSPGRGYEQYF. CDR3 nucleotides: TGTGCCAGCAGCCCCGGGAGGGGGTACGAGCAGTACTTC.

V gene TRBV12-5 combines with J gene TRBJ2-1, with 10 bases fitting TRBD2. The V gene end was trimmed by 2 bases and the J gene end by 3 bases; junction bases not matched to a gene: 4. The CDR3 consists of 16 residues. From germline, CDR1 is LGHNT and CDR2 FRNRAP. The CDR3 DNA reads TGTGCTAGTGGTTTGCTCGGACTAGCGGACTACAATGAGCAGTTCTTC. Its translation is CASGLLGLADYNEQFF.

The chain combines TRBV12-5 with TRBJ2-5; the D is unclear. The CDR3 is made up of 18 amino acids. The germline CDR1 and CDR2 sequences are LGHNT and FRNRAP. V was trimmed by 0 bases and J by 4 bases, leaving 21 bases between them. The CDR3 sequence: CASGLVEVPRSDRETQYF. CDR3 coding DNA: TGTGCTAGTGGTTTGGTAGAGGTTCCCAGGAGTGATAGAGAGACCCAGTACTTC.

V gene TRBV30 combines with J gene TRBJ2-7; the D is unclear. V gave up 1 base and J gave up 2 bases, with 6 bases separating them. The CDR3 runs to 12 residues. The V gene's germline CDR1 is GTSNPN and CDR2 SVGIG (reference sequence). In DNA, the CDR3 is TGTGCCTGGAGTGGGCCCGCCTACGAGCAGTACTTC. This gives the protein CAWSGPAYEQYF.

This sequence joins TRBV13 and TRBJ2-2; D remains ambiguous. The CDR3 is made up of 19 amino acids. CDR1 and CDR2 (germline): PRHDT, FYEKMQ (reference sequence). Trimming shortened V by 2 bases and J by 0 bases, and 19 bases separated the two germline ends. The CDR3 nucleotides are TGTGCCAGCAGCTTACCCTCACCTCTCAAAATTACGAACACCGGGGAGCTGTTTTTT. Protein sequence: CASSLPSPLKITNTGELFF.

This rearrangement joins TRBV7-2 to TRBJ2-5; 7 bases map to TRBD2. CDR1 and CDR2 (germline): SGHTA, FQGNSA. The CDR3 runs to 14 residues. V shed 1 base and J 5 bases; nucleotides not matched to a gene: 4. CDR3 bases: TGTGCCAGCAGCTTAGGCGGGAGTGGTGAGACCCAGTACTTC. Translation: CASSLGGSGETQYF.

This rearrangement joins TRBV19 to TRBJ2-7, with a tentative D call TRBD2 (5 bases). The CDR3 contains 15 residues. V was clipped by 9 bases and J by 7 bases, with 25 bases between them. Per the germline V gene, CDR1 is LNHDA and CDR2 is SQIVND (reference sequence). This chain's CDR3 is CASKVTGVTIGEQYF. In DNA, the CDR3 is TGTGCCAGCAAAGTAACCGGGGTGACCATTGGGGAGCAGTACTTC. Complete variable domain (other parts from reference TRBV19 and TRBJ2-7): DGGITQSPKYLFRKEGQNVTLSCEQNLNHDAMYWYRQDPGQGLRLIYYSQIVNDFQKGDIAEGYSVSREKKESFPLTVTSAQKNPTAFYLCASKVTGVTIGEQYFGPGTRLTVT.

This sequence joins TRBV7-9 and TRBJ2-7, with 7 nucleotides matching TRBD1. V dropped 4 bases and J dropped 2; count of bases not matched to a gene: 5. Germline V gene lookup returns CDR1 SEHNR and CDR2 FQNEAQ (reference sequence). This CDR3 has 14 amino acids. The CDR3 spells CASSSGTAPYEQYF. The CDR3 nucleotides are TGTGCCAGCAGCTCCGGGACAGCCCCCTACGAGCAGTACTTC.

V gene TRBV27 combines with J gene TRBJ2-5; tentative D call: TRBD1 (6 bases). CDR3 length: 14 residues. Trimming left V 7 bases short and J 10 bases short, with 22 bases between. Germline V gives CDR1 MNHEY, CDR2 SMNVEV (reference sequence). The CDR3 loop reads CASTNSPEGQGQYF. As DNA, the CDR3 is TGTGCCAGCACAAATTCCCCCGAGGGACAAGGCCAGTACTTC.